A selection of T cell receptor beta chains follows, all from one sample in a study of blood T cell repertoires in COVID-19. Here immunoSEQ multiplex PCR was the method, and the copy in TCRdb shows in-frame clones only, minus some. The repertoire holds about 42,000 clones, with around 88% as singletons. The sequencing input was peripheral blood. These receptors all stem from a human donor in a cohort sampled during active COVID-19. Both conserved end residues are part of each CDR3. A D gene is named only where the DNA matches it firmly. For some rows the clone size is stated as once, few or many, or as a class when expanded; others skip it.

clone_size	d_call	j_call	v_call	cdr3_nt	cdr3_aa
-	-	TRBJ2-5	TRBV11-2	TGTGCCAGCAGCTTAGTTGCTAGCCAGGAGACCCAGTACTTC	CASSLVASQETQYF
-	-	TRBJ2-1	TRBV5-1	TGCGCCAGCAGAACAGGCCGCAATGAGCAGTTCTTC	CASRTGRNEQFF
-	-	TRBJ1-1	TRBV29-1	TGCAGCGTTACCACAATTAACACTGAAGCTTTCTTT	CSVTTINTEAFF
-	-	TRBJ2-1	TRBV7-2	TGTGCCAGCACCGAAGACTATGTAGGCTACAATGAGCAGTTCTTC	CASTEDYVGYNEQFF
-	-	TRBJ1-2	TRBV7-6	TGTGCCAGCAGCAAGCGACCAGGGGAAGACTATGGCTACACCTTC	CASSKRPGEDYGYTF
-	TRBD1	TRBJ2-3	TRBV12-5	TGTGCTAGTGGCCGCGGACAGGGAGGAGGCACAGATACGCAGTATTTT	CASGRGQGGGTDTQYF
medium-sized	-	TRBJ2-2	TRBV18	TGTGCCAGCTCACCCCCATGGGGGGATTACACCGGGGAGCTGTTTTTT	CASSPPWGDYTGELFF
-	-	TRBJ2-7	TRBV27	TGTGCCAGCAGTTACCTACAAACCACTAGCGAGCAGTACTTC	CASSYLQTTSEQYF
-	-	TRBJ1-1	TRBV5-1	TGCGCCAGCAGCTTAAAAGAGTGGAACACTGAAGCTTTCTTT	CASSLKEWNTEAFF
-	-	TRBJ1-2	TRBV30	TGTGCCTGGAGTGGATTCGGTGTTTCCTATGGCTACACCTTC	CAWSGFGVSYGYTF
-	-	TRBJ1-1	TRBV9	TGTGCCAGCAGCGCCCTACAGGGGAACACTGAAGCTTTCTTT	CASSALQGNTEAFF
-	-	TRBJ1-3	TRBV13	TGTGCCAGCAGCATGAGCTGGATCGAGAGGGGAAACACCATATATTTT	CASSMSWIERGNTIYF
once	TRBD1	TRBJ2-3	TRBV6-1	TGTGCCAGCAGTGAAACAGGGGGCGCAGATACGCAGTATTTT	CASSETGGADTQYF
-	TRBD1	TRBJ1-3	TRBV29-1	TGCAGCGCGACAGGGGATCGTCTGGGTTCTGGAAACACCATATATTTT	CSATGDRLGSGNTIYF
-	TRBD1	TRBJ2-6	TRBV5-1	TGCGCCAGCAGCCTCACACGACAGGGGGCCTCTGGGGCCAACGTCCTGACTTTC	CASSLTRQGASGANVLTF
-	TRBD1	TRBJ2-5	TRBV23-1	TGCGCCAGGCACAGGGGGGACCAAGAGACCCAGTACTTC	CARHRGDQETQYF
-	TRBD1	TRBJ2-3	TRBV5-1	TGCGCCAGCAGCTTACAGGGGCACCCCACAGATACGCAGTATTTT	CASSLQGHPTDTQYF
-	-	TRBJ2-7	TRBV6-6	TGTGCCAGCAGAGCTTCCACAGGGTACTCCTACGAGCAGTACTTC	CASRASTGYSYEQYF
-	TRBD1	TRBJ1-2	TRBV7-2	TGTGCCAGCAGCTTAGCCGGGACAGGGTTCTATGGCTACACCTTC	CASSLAGTGFYGYTF
-	-	TRBJ1-2	TRBV2	TGTGCCAGCAGTGACTCAACCTCAGTCTATGGCTACACCTTC	CASSDSTSVYGYTF
few	TRBD1	TRBJ2-1	TRBV7-6	TGTGCCAGCAGCCCTTATGACAGGGGATTGGGTACAATCCACAATGAGCAGTTCTTC	CASSPYDRGLGTIHNEQFF
-	-	TRBJ2-1	TRBV3-1/TRBV3-2	TGTGCCAGCAGCCATGAGGGTGGGAGCTCCTACAATGAGCAGTTCTTC	CASSHEGGSSYNEQFF
-	TRBD1	TRBJ1-5	TRBV19	TGTGCCAGTAGTATCGGGACAGGGTATCAGCCCCAGCATTTT	CASSIGTGYQPQHF
-	TRBD2	TRBJ2-1	TRBV7-3	TGTGCCAGCAGCTTAGGCCCAACTAGCGGGGTTAGCTCCTACAATGAGCAGTTCTTC	CASSLGPTSGVSSYNEQFF
-	-	TRBJ1-2	TRBV5-1	TGCGCCAGCAGCTTGTCTGGACAGCCTTTGAACTATGGCTACACCTTC	CASSLSGQPLNYGYTF
-	-	TRBJ1-3	TRBV15	TGTGCCACCAGCAGAGGGGGCGAAGACACCATATATTTT	CATSRGGEDTIYF
once	-	TRBJ1-6	TRBV2	TGTGCCAGCAGTGATAGGCGGGGCTCCTATAATTCACCCCTCCACTTT	CASSDRRGSYNSPLHF
-	TRBD2	TRBJ2-7	TRBV7-3	TGTGCCAGCAGCTTATCCGGGACTAGCGGGAGTAGGCAGTACTTC	CASSLSGTSGSRQYF
-	TRBD1	TRBJ2-5	TRBV10-2	TGCGCCAGCAGTGAAGTAAGGGGGCCAGGGGAGACCCAGTACTTC	CASSEVRGPGETQYF
few	TRBD1	TRBJ1-5	TRBV9	TGTGCCAGCCTTGGGACAGATGATCCTTATAGCAATCAGCCCCAGCATTTT	CASLGTDDPYSNQPQHF
once	TRBD1	TRBJ2-7	TRBV6-6	TGTGCCAGCAGTTACCTGCAGGGGGTAATCTCCTACGAGCAGTACTTC	CASSYLQGVISYEQYF
-	-	TRBJ1-3	TRBV28	TGTGCCAGCAGTTTACCAGCAGGGGCTGAAGGTTTTGGAAACACCATATATTTT	CASSLPAGAEGFGNTIYF
-	-	TRBJ2-7	TRBV2	TGTGCCAGCAGTGGCAGGTTCTTTGAGCAGTACTTC	CASSGRFFEQYF
once	TRBD1	TRBJ1-2	TRBV4-3	TGCGCCAGCAGCCAGAAGAGGACAGGGGTGGGTGGCTACACCTTC	CASSQKRTGVGGYTF
-	-	TRBJ1-2	TRBV11-2	TGTGCCAGCAGCTTAAACTTGCGGGGCGCGGCCTATGGCTACACCTTC	CASSLNLRGAAYGYTF
-	TRBD1	TRBJ2-2	TRBV4-3	TGCGCCAGCAGCCAAGATCTAGGGACAGGGAGCACCGGGGAGCTGTTTTTT	CASSQDLGTGSTGELFF
few	TRBD1	TRBJ1-5	TRBV19	TGTGCCAGTAGCCACAAGACCACAGGGGTGATCCATCAGCCCCAGCATTTT	CASSHKTTGVIHQPQHF
-	-	TRBJ1-1	TRBV5-1	TGCGCCAGCAGCTTGGGCAGGGGAAGGACTGAAGCTTTCTTT	CASSLGRGRTEAFF
-	TRBD2	TRBJ2-7	TRBV5-1	TGCGCCAGCAGCCAGGGACTAGCGGGGAGTGGAGAGCAGTACTTC	CASSQGLAGSGEQYF
-	TRBD2	TRBJ2-5	TRBV11-3	TGTGCCAGCAGCCCGGGACTAGCGGCCAAAGAGACCCAGTACTTC	CASSPGLAAKETQYF
-	TRBD1	TRBJ1-5	TRBV27	TGTGCCAGCGGCTACAGGGGCGGGAATCAGCCCCAGCATTTT	CASGYRGGNQPQHF
-	-	TRBJ1-5	TRBV6-1	TGTGCCAGCAGTGAATTGGCGCCGGACAGACTCAATCAGCCCCAGCATTTT	CASSELAPDRLNQPQHF
-	-	TRBJ1-2	TRBV18	TGTGCCAGCTCACCTACAGGGAGTACGGCGATGATAGGCTACACCTTC	CASSPTGSTAMIGYTF
-	TRBD2	TRBJ2-5	TRBV6-1	TGTGCCAGCAGTGAATTTAGACAGCGGGAGGGCCGGGAGACCCAGTACTTC	CASSEFRQREGRETQYF
-	TRBD2	TRBJ2-7	TRBV4-1	TGCGCCAGCAGCCACTTTAGCGGGAGGGGCCACGAGCAGTACTTC	CASSHFSGRGHEQYF
once	-	TRBJ2-5	TRBV5-1	TGCGCCAGCAGCTTGGCGGCAGGTGAAGAGACCCAGTACTTC	CASSLAAGEETQYF